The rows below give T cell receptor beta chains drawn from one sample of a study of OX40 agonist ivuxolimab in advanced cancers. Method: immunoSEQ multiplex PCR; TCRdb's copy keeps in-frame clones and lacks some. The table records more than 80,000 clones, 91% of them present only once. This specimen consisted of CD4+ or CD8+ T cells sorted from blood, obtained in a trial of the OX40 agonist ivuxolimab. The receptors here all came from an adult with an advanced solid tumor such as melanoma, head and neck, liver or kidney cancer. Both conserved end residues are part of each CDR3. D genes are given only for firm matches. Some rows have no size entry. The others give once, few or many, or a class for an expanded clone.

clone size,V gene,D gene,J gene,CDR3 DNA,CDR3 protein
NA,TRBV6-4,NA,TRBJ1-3,TGTGCCAGCAACCCAGGGACCGGGGGCACCATATATTTT,CASNPGTGGTIYF
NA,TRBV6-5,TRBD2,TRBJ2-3,TGTGCCAGCAGCGCGGGGGGTACGCAGTATTTT,CASSAGGTQYF
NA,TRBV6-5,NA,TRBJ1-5,TGTGCCAGCAGTTACTTGGATCAGACCCAGCATTTT,CASSYLDQTQHF
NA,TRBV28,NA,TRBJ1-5,TGTGCCAGCAGTTTTCAGGGACTAGTTCAGCCCCAGCATTTT,CASSFQGLVQPQHF
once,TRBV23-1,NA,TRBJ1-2,TGCGCCAGCAGTCAATCGAGGGGAAACAGGGTACCCCCTAACTATGGCTACACCTTC,CASSQSRGNRVPPNYGYTF
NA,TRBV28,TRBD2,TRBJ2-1,TGTGCCAGCAGTTTTATTGGGATCCGAGCGGGGGGGCGAAACAATGAGCAGTTCTTC,CASSFIGIRAGGRNNEQFF
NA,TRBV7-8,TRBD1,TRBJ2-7,TGTGCCAGCAGCACCTGGACAGGGCCCTCCTACGAGCAGTACTTC,CASSTWTGPSYEQYF
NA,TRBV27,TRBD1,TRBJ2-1,TGTGCCAGCAGTTCTTCCATCAGGGGGCCCTCCTACAATGAGCAGTTCTTC,CASSSSIRGPSYNEQFF
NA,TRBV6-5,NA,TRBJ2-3,TGTGCCAGCAGCTACCTAGCGAGCACAGATACGCAGTATTTT,CASSYLASTDTQYF
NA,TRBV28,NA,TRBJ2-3,TGTGCCAGCAGTTTAATCCCCCCCGATACGCAGTATTTT,CASSLIPPDTQYF
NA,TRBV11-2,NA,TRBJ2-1,TGTGCCAGCAGCGGAACCGTCAGGGGCTCCTACAATGAGCAGTTCTTC,CASSGTVRGSYNEQFF
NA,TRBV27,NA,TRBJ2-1,TGTGCCAGCAGTTTATCCGACAATGAGCAGTTCTTC,CASSLSDNEQFF
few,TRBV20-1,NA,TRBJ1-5,TGCAGTGCTAGTACGGGTCAGCCCCAGCATTTT,CSASTGQPQHF
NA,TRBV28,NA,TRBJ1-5,TGTGCCAGCAGGCCTTTCCAGGGCGGTAATCAGCCCCAGCATTTT,CASRPFQGGNQPQHF
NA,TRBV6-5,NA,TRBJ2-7,TGTGCCAGCAGTTACGGGTGGTTCTACGAGCAGTACTTC,CASSYGWFYEQYF
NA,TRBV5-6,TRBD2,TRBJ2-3,TGTGCCAGCAGCTTGGACCTAGCGGGGGTAGGTGATACGCAGTATTTT,CASSLDLAGVGDTQYF
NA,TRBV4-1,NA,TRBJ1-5,TGCGCCAGCAGCCAAGACTGGACAGCCCATCAGCCCCAGCATTTT,CASSQDWTAHQPQHF
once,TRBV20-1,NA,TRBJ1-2,TGCAGTGCTAGAGACCTCTATGGCTACACCTTC,CSARDLYGYTF
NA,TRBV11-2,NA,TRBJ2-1,TGTGCCAGCAGCTTACCCCGGATGGATGAGCAGTTCTTC,CASSLPRMDEQFF
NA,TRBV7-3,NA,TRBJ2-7,TGTGCCAGCAGCTTAATGATAGGCGGTGAGCAGTACTTC,CASSLMIGGEQYF
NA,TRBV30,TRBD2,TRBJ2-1,TGTGCCTGGGCGGGGGGGCACAATGAGCAGTTCTTC,CAWAGGHNEQFF
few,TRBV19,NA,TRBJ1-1,TGTGCCAGTAGTATCTACAGGGACACTGAAGCTTTCTTT,CASSIYRDTEAFF
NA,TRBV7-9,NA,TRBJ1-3,TGTGCCAGCAGCACTGACCGTAATCCTGGAAACACCATATATTTT,CASSTDRNPGNTIYF
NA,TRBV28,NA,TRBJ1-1,TGTGCCAGCAGTTTAGGGTCCGGGTACACTGAAGCTTTCTTT,CASSLGSGYTEAFF
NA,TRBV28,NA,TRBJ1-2,TGTGCCAGCAGTTTAGGCGGGAATTTGAAGGACTACACCTTC,CASSLGGNLKDYTF
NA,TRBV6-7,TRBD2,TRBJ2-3,TGTGCCAGCCGGACTAGCGGGTACCGCCGGAGAGTGGCAGATACGCAGTATTTT,CASRTSGYRRRVADTQYF
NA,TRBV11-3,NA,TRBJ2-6,TGTGCCAGCAGCTTAACCTCTGGGGCCAACGTCCTGACTTTC,CASSLTSGANVLTF
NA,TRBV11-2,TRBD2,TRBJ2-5,TGTGCCAGCAGCTTGGAGAGCGGGGGTTACCAAGAGACCCAGTACTTC,CASSLESGGYQETQYF
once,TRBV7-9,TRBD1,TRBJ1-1,TGTGCCAGCAGCTTTGGGACAGGGGGCAGGAACACTGAAGCTTTCTTT,CASSFGTGGRNTEAFF
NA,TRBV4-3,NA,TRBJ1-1,TGCGCCAGCAGCCAAGATGGGGATTTGAACACTGAAGCTTTCTTT,CASSQDGDLNTEAFF
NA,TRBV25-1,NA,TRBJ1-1,TGTGCCACCCAGACAGGGAACACTGAAGCTTTCTTT,CATQTGNTEAFF